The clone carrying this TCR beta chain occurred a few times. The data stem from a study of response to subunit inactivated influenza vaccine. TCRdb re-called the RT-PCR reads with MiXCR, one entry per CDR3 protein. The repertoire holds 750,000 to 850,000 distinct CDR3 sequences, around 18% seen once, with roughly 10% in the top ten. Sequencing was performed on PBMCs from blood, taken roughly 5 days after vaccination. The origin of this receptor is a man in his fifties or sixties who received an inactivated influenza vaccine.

The CDR3 is CSARDATGDRDEQFF. CDR3 bases: TGCAGTGCTAGAGATGCTACAGGGGATAGGGATGAGCAGTTCTTC. The chain links TRBV20-1 to TRBJ2-1; the match to TRBD1 covers 7 bases. This CDR3 spans 15 amino acids. Unmatched junction bases numbered 10, after V lost 0 bases and J lost 8 bases. CDR1 and CDR2 from the germline V gene are DFQATT and SNEGSKA (reference sequence).